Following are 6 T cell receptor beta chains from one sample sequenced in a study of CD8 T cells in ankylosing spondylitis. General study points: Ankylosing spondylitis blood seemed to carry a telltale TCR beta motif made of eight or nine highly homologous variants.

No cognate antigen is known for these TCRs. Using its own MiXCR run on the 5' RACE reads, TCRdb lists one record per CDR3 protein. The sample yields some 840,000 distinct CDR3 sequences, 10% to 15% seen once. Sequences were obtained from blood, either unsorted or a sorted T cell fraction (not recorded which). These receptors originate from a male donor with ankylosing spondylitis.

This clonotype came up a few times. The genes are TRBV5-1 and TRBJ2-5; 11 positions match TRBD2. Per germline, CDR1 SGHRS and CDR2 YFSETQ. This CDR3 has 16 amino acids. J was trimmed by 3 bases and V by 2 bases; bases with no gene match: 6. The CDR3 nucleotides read TGCGCCAGCAGCTTCGGGACTAGCGGAGGGGAAGAGACCCAGTACTTC. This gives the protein CASSFGTSGGEETQYF.

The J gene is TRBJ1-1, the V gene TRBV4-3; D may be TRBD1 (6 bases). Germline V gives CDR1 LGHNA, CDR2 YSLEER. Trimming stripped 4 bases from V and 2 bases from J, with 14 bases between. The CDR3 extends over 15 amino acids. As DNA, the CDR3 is TGCGCCAGCAGCCTTGACGGGGGCGATAACACTGAAGCTTTCTTT. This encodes CASSLDGGDNTEAFF.

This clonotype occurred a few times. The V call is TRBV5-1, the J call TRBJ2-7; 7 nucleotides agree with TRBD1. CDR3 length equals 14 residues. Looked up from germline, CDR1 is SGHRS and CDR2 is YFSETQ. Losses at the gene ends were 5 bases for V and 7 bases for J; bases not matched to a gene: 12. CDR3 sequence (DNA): TGCGCCAGCAGTCGGGACAGTGGGCAGACTGAGCAGTACTTC. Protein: CASSRDSGQTEQYF.

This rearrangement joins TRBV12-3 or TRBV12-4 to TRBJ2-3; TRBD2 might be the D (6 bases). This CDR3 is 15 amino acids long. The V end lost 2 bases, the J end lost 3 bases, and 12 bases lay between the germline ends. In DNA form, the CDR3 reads TGTGCCAGCAGTTTATCGGCTAGCGTTACAGATACGCAGTATTTT. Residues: CASSLSASVTDTQYF.

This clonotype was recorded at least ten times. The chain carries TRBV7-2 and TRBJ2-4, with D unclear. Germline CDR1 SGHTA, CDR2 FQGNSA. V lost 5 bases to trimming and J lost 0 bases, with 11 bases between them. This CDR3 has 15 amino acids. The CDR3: CASSPNPLAKNIQYF. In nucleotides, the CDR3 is TGTGCCAGCAGCCCTAACCCGTTAGCCAAAAACATTCAGTACTTC.

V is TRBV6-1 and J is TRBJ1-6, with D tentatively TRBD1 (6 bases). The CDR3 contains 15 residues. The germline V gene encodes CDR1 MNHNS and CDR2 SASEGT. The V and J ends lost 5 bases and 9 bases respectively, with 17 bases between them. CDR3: CASSRRGDNFSPLHF. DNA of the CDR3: TGTGCCAGCAGTCGGCGGGGGGACAATTTTTCACCCCTCCACTTT.